This record concerns one T cell receptor beta chain sequence. TCRdb reprocessed the 5' RACE reads; each CDR3 protein has one entry and no DNA is given. The clone table shows some 600,000 distinct CDR3 sequences, with the ten largest holding 3% to 4.5%. The CDR3 consists of 16 residues. Germline-derived CDR1 and CDR2 are MNHNS and SASEGT. The data originate from a study of T cells expressing NK-cell markers. Material for sequencing was blood T cells: a sorted CD56 or NKG2C T cell subset, CD4+ or CD8+ T cells, or bulk PBMC T cells (not recorded which). The sequence derives from a man between 18 and 29 years old in good health. J is TRBJ2-4 and V is TRBV6-1; there is no DNA to check the TCRdb D call of TRBD1. The CDR3 protein is CASSQERQGAGNIQYF.